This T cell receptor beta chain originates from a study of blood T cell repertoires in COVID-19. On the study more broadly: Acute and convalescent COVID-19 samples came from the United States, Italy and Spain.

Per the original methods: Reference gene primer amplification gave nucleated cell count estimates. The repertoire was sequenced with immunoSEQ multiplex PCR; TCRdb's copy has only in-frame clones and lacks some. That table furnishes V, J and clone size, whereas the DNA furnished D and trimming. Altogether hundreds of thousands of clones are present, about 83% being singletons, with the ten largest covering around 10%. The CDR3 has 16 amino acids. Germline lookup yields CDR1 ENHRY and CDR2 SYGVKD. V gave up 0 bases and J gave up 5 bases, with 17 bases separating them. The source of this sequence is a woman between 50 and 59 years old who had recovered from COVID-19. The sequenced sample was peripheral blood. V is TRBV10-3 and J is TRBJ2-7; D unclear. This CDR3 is CAISESLVTVRNEQYF. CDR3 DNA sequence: TGTGCCATCAGTGAGTCGTTAGTAACAGTTCGAAACGAGCAGTACTTC.